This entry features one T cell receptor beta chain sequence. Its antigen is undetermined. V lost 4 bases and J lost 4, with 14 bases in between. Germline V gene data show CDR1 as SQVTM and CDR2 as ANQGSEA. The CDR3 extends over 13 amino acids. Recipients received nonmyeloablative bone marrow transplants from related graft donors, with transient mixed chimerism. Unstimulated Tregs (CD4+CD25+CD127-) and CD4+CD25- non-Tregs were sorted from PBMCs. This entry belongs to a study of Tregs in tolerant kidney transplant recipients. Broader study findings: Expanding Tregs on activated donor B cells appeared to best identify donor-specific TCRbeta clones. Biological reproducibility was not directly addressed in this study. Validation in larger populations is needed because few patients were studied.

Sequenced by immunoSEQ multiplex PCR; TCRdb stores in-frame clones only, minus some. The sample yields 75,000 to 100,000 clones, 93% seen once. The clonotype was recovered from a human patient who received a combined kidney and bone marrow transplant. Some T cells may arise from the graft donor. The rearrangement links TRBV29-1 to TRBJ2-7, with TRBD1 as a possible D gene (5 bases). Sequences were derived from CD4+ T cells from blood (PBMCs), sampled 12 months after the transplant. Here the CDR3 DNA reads TGCAGCGTTGTTTGGAGAAACAGGTACGAGCAGTACTTC. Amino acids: CSVVWRNRYEQYF.